This T cell receptor beta chain derives from a study of identical twins. Findings and caveats of the study: Conclusions rested on cross-sectional statistics rather than following the same donors. Cord blood beta clonotypes present at high abundance carried fewer insertions; no such pattern appeared in memory repertoires.

MiXCR was run by TCRdb on the 5' RACE reads, yielding one entry per CDR3 protein. The data hold 410,000 or so distinct CDR3 sequences, with roughly 20% observed a single time. Concerning this clonotype itself: The antigen is not known.

CDR3 length: 16 amino acids. V was clipped by 5 bases and J by 1 base, with 14 bases between them. The sequencing input was naive T cells sorted from blood. The chain couples TRBV12-3 or TRBV12-4 to TRBJ2-2; the D call may be TRBD1 or TRBD2 (5 bases each). The source is a middle-aged man in good health. The CDR3 nucleotides read TGTGCCAGCAGTCCCCGTGGGGGAAAGAACACCGGGGAGCTGTTTTTT. This encodes CASSPRGGKNTGELFF.